Here is one T cell receptor (beta chain) with its context. What it binds is unknown. Single viable CD3+CD4+CD8-CD45RO+ cells were sorted as the memory CD4+ T cells. Serum IgG to CMV pp150, pp28, p38 and p52 defined serostatus. After thawing, CD4+ T cells were positively selected. The data belong to a study of memory CD4+ T cells and cytomegalovirus serostatus. The assay was immunoSEQ multiplex PCR, and TCRdb's table has in-frame clones only and misses some. Of around 99,000 clones listed, 80% are singletons. This CDR3 is built from 11 residues. CDR1 and CDR2 (germline): SGHTA, FQGNSA. The germline V and J ends were trimmed by 4 bases and 5 bases, with 5 bases remaining between them. Study findings and constraints: The CMV-associated TCR signature appears largely within the CD4+ memory repertoire. Each of 60 to 80 CMV-associated TCRbeta sequences occurred in one to five individuals.

V gene TRBV7-2 combines with J gene TRBJ2-5; D not resolved. The sample was memory CD4+ T cells from blood. The sequence came from an adult in good health and CMV-seropositive. CDR3 amino acids: CASSSGETQYF. As DNA, the CDR3 is TGTGCCAGCAGCTCAGGCGAGACCCAGTACTTC.